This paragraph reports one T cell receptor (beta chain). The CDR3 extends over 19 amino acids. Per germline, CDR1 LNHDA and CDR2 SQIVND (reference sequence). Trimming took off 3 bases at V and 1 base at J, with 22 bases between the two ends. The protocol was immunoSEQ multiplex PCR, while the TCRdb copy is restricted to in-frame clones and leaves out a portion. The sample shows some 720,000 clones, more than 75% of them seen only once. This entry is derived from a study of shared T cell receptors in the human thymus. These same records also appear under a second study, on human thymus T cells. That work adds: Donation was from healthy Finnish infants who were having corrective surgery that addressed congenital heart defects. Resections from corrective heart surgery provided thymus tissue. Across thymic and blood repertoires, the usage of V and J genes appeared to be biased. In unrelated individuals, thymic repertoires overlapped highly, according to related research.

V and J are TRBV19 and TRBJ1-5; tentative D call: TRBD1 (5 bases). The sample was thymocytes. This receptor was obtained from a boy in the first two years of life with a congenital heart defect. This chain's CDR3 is CASSIQGIVKRPSNQPQHF. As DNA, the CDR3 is TGTGCCAGTAGTATCCAGGGAATCGTGAAGCGACCAAGCAATCAGCCCCAGCATTTT.